The 20 T cell receptor beta chains below come from one sample, sequenced in a study of cytomegalovirus exposure and HLA in healthy donors. Vbeta (60) and Jbeta (13) primers were used in the PCR. The assay was immunoSEQ multiplex PCR, and TCRdb's table has in-frame clones only and misses some. The profile shows approximately 110,000 clones, around 72% of them singletons. The sequenced material came from PBMCs. These receptors were collected from a male donor in good health and CMV-seronegative.

This chain uses TRBV20-1 with TRBJ2-7, with D unclear. Germline loops: CDR1 DFQATT, CDR2 SNEGSKA (reference sequence). This CDR3 has 11 amino acids. V lost 4 bases to trimming and J lost 3 bases, with 7 bases between them. The CDR3 DNA follows: TGCAGTGCTAAGGCAGGCTACGAGCAGTACTTC. Its protein product is CSAKAGYEQYF.

V usage is TRBV18 and J usage is TRBJ2-3, with no clear D. The CDR3 runs to 15 residues. CDR1 is KGHSH, CDR2 LQKENI, per germline. The V and J ends lost 2 bases and 0 bases respectively, with 9 bases between them. CDR3 nucleotide sequence: TGTGCCAGCTCACCATCGGTTGGTAGCACAGATACGCAGTATTTT. This translates into CASSPSVGSTDTQYF.

This clone appeared once. The chain links TRBV19 to TRBJ1-5; 9 bases are a match to TRBD1. CDR3 length: 16 residues. Losses at the gene ends were 1 base for V and 6 bases for J; bases not matched to a gene: 7. The germline CDR1 and CDR2 sequences are LNHDA and SQIVND (reference sequence). Written as DNA, the CDR3 is TGTGCCAGTAGTATAGCCCTGACAGGGGGTATTCAGCCCCAGCATTTT. Translating gives CASSIALTGGIQPQHF.

The count of this clone is one. The rearrangement uses TRBV7-8 and TRBJ1-3, with D uncertain. CDR1 and CDR2 (germline): SGHVS, FQNEAQ. The CDR3 contains 15 residues. V lost 2 bases and J lost 3, with 11 bases in between. In DNA form, the CDR3 reads TGTGCCAGCAGCTTAAGCCCCACTTTTGGAAACACCATATATTTT. Its translation: CASSLSPTFGNTIYF.

The sample holds a few counts of this clone. The gene calls are TRBV7-6 and TRBJ1-2; no reliable D call. The V gene's germline CDR1 is SGHVS and CDR2 FNYEAQ. CDR3 size: 13 residues. Between the trimmed V and J ends, which lost 1 base and 2 bases, there was a span of 5 bases. The CDR3 region is CASSLDSNYGYTF. The DNA for the CDR3 is TGTGCCAGCAGCTTAGACAGCAACTATGGCTACACCTTC.

The chain recombines TRBV11-3 with TRBJ2-7, with TRBD1 matching over 7 bases. The CDR3 consists of 14 residues. V shed 1 base, J shed 0 bases, and the junction held 0 bases outside the gene matches. Germline assignment: CDR1 SGHNT and CDR2 YENEEA. The CDR3 DNA is TGTGCCAGCAGCTTAGGGGACAGCTCCTACGAGCAGTACTTC. Translation gives CASSLGDSSYEQYF.

CDR3 coding DNA: TGTGCCTGGAGCGCATTACGACAGGGGAGGACTAATGAAAAACTGTTTTTT. Amino acid sequence: CAWSALRQGRTNEKLFF. The J gene is TRBJ1-4, the V gene TRBV30, with 8 nucleotides matching TRBD1. The germline V gene encodes CDR1 GTSNPN and CDR2 SVGIG (reference sequence). The junction had 11 bases not matched to a gene; V was cut back by 3 bases and J by 2 bases. CDR3 length: 17 amino acids.

This clone has just one count. The V gene is TRBV4-1, the J gene TRBJ2-1; TRBD2 matches at 8 bases. Trimming removed 1 base from V and 9 bases from J; junction bases left unmatched: 5. Per the germline V gene, CDR1 is MGHRA and CDR2 is YSYEKL. This CDR3 comprises 14 residues. The CDR3 here is CASSQAGLVAEQFF. In DNA form, the CDR3 reads TGCGCCAGCAGCCAAGCGGGACTAGTAGCTGAGCAGTTCTTC.

The chain has TRBV13 and TRBJ2-3, with 8 bases matching TRBD2. The CDR3 spans 20 residues. V gave up 5 bases and J gave up 0 bases; unmatched junction bases: 19. Germline lookup yields CDR1 PRHDT and CDR2 FYEKMQ (reference sequence). The CDR3 DNA follows: TGTGCCAGCAGCCCGAGGTGGGGGGCGAAGCGGGAGACTAGCACAGATACGCAGTATTTT. This translates into CASSPRWGAKRETSTDTQYF.

This clone was found once. The V gene is TRBV7-8, the J gene TRBJ1-5; 7 positions agree with TRBD1. The CDR3 covers 17 residues. CDR1 is SGHVS and CDR2 is FQNEAQ in the germline V gene. Germline trimming cut 4 bases from V and 2 bases from J; bases unmatched to any gene: 11. CDR3 protein: CASSWVQGSGGNQPQHF. The DNA of the CDR3 is TGTGCCAGCAGCTGGGTACAGGGGTCGGGGGGCAATCAGCCCCAGCATTTT.

The gene calls are TRBV4-2 and TRBJ2-7, with 14 bases identical to TRBD2. Germline CDR1 LGHNA, CDR2 YNFKEQ. V shed 4 bases, J shed 5 bases, and the junction held 7 bases outside the gene matches. The CDR3 consists of 16 residues. CDR3 DNA sequence: TGTGCCAGCAGCCGAGGGACTAGCGGGAGCGCAAACGAGCAGTACTTC. This sequence encodes CASSRGTSGSANEQYF.

CDR3 amino acids: CASSATPGQGGDQPQHF. DNA of the CDR3: TGCGCCAGCAGCGCAACCCCGGGACAGGGAGGGGATCAGCCCCAGCATTTT. This chain connects TRBV5-1 to TRBJ1-5; 9 nucleotides align to TRBD1. Losses at the gene ends were 4 bases for V and 5 bases for J; bases not matched to a gene: 13. The CDR3 extends over 17 amino acids. The germline gives CDR1 SGHRS, CDR2 YFSETQ.

This clone was counted a single time. The chain employs TRBV7-9 and TRBJ1-1; D is undetermined. The CDR3 is 16 residues long. The V gene lost 5 bases and the J gene lost 0 bases, with 16 bases spanning the gap. Germline V CDR1 and CDR2: SEHNR, FQNEAQ (reference sequence). The CDR3 loop reads CASSVPPSSVNTEAFF. The CDR3, as DNA: TGTGCCAGCAGCGTACCGCCCTCCTCAGTGAACACTGAAGCTTTCTTT.

This clone was observed a handful of times. CDR3 sequence (DNA): TGTGCCAGCAGCACAGGGAACACTGAAGCTTTCTTT. Translated, it gives CASSTGNTEAFF. V gene TRBV5-6 combines with J gene TRBJ1-1; weak D call: TRBD1 (5 bases). The germline CDR1 and CDR2 sequences are SGHDT and YYEEEE. This CDR3 spans 12 amino acids. V lost 4 bases, J lost 1 base, and 5 bases lay in between. The whole variable domain, filled in from reference TRBV5-6 and TRBJ1-1, reads DAGVTQSPTHLIKTRGQQVTLRCSPKSGHDTVSWYQQALGQGPQFIFQYYEEEERQRGNFPDRFSGHQFPNYSSELNVNALLLGDSALYLCASSTGNTEAFFGQGTRLTVV.

The rearrangement joins TRBV2 to TRBJ2-2; tentatively, D is TRBD1 (6 bases). CDR1 SNHLY and CDR2 FYNNEI come from the germline V gene. This CDR3 has 11 amino acids. Between the trimmed V and J ends, which lost 7 bases and 7 bases, there was a span of 7 bases. CDR3 protein: CASNRDGELFF. In DNA, the CDR3 is TGTGCCAGCAACAGGGACGGGGAGCTGTTTTTT.

V is TRBV7-2 and J is TRBJ2-7; TRBD2 agrees at 8 bases. The germline gives CDR1 SGHTA, CDR2 FQGNSA. CDR3 length: 14 residues. The V and J ends lost 5 bases and 8 bases, in that order; junction bases with no gene match: 11. The CDR3 reads CASSVGGGQNQQYF. The DNA of the CDR3 is TGTGCCAGCAGCGTCGGGGGGGGTCAGAACCAGCAGTACTTC.

The chain links TRBV19 to TRBJ2-5; the D gene is possibly TRBD2 (6 bases). Deletions cut 6 bases from V and 5 bases from J, with 10 bases between. The CDR3 runs 12 residues. The germline CDR1 and CDR2 sequences are LNHDA and SQIVND (reference sequence). The CDR3 region is CASSLSGETQYF. Written as DNA, the CDR3 is TGTGCCAGTAGCCTCAGCGGGGAGACCCAGTACTTC.

The chain is built from TRBV7-9 and TRBJ2-5; perhaps TRBD2 as D (6 bases). The J call may be mistaken, given a closer DNA end match to TRBJ2-7. The CDR3 contains 12 residues. CDR1 is SEHNR, CDR2 FQNEAQ, per germline (reference sequence). CDR3 nucleotide sequence: TGTGCCAGCAGAGGAGGGGACGGCGAGCAGTACTTC. This encodes CASRGGDGEQYF.

The J gene is TRBJ2-2, the V gene TRBV6-1; D unresolved. The CDR3 extends over 14 amino acids. Germline V gene lookup returns CDR1 MNHNS and CDR2 SASEGT. With 5 bases removed from V and 4 bases from J, the gap between germline ends came to 11 bases. The CDR3 region is CASSPPRVTGELFF. The CDR3 DNA reads TGTGCCAGCAGTCCCCCCCGGGTCACCGGGGAGCTGTTTTTT.

This clone has just one count. The chain is built from TRBV4-3 and TRBJ2-2; 8 bases are shared with TRBD2. The junction had 8 bases not matched to a gene; V was cut back by 3 bases and J by 5 bases. CDR1 and CDR2 from the germline V gene are LGHNA and YSLEER. This CDR3 has 16 residues. The CDR3 DNA reads as TGCGCCAGCAGCCATAGGGGGAGCGGGAGTACCGGGGAGCTGTTTTTT. Protein sequence: CASSHRGSGSTGELFF.